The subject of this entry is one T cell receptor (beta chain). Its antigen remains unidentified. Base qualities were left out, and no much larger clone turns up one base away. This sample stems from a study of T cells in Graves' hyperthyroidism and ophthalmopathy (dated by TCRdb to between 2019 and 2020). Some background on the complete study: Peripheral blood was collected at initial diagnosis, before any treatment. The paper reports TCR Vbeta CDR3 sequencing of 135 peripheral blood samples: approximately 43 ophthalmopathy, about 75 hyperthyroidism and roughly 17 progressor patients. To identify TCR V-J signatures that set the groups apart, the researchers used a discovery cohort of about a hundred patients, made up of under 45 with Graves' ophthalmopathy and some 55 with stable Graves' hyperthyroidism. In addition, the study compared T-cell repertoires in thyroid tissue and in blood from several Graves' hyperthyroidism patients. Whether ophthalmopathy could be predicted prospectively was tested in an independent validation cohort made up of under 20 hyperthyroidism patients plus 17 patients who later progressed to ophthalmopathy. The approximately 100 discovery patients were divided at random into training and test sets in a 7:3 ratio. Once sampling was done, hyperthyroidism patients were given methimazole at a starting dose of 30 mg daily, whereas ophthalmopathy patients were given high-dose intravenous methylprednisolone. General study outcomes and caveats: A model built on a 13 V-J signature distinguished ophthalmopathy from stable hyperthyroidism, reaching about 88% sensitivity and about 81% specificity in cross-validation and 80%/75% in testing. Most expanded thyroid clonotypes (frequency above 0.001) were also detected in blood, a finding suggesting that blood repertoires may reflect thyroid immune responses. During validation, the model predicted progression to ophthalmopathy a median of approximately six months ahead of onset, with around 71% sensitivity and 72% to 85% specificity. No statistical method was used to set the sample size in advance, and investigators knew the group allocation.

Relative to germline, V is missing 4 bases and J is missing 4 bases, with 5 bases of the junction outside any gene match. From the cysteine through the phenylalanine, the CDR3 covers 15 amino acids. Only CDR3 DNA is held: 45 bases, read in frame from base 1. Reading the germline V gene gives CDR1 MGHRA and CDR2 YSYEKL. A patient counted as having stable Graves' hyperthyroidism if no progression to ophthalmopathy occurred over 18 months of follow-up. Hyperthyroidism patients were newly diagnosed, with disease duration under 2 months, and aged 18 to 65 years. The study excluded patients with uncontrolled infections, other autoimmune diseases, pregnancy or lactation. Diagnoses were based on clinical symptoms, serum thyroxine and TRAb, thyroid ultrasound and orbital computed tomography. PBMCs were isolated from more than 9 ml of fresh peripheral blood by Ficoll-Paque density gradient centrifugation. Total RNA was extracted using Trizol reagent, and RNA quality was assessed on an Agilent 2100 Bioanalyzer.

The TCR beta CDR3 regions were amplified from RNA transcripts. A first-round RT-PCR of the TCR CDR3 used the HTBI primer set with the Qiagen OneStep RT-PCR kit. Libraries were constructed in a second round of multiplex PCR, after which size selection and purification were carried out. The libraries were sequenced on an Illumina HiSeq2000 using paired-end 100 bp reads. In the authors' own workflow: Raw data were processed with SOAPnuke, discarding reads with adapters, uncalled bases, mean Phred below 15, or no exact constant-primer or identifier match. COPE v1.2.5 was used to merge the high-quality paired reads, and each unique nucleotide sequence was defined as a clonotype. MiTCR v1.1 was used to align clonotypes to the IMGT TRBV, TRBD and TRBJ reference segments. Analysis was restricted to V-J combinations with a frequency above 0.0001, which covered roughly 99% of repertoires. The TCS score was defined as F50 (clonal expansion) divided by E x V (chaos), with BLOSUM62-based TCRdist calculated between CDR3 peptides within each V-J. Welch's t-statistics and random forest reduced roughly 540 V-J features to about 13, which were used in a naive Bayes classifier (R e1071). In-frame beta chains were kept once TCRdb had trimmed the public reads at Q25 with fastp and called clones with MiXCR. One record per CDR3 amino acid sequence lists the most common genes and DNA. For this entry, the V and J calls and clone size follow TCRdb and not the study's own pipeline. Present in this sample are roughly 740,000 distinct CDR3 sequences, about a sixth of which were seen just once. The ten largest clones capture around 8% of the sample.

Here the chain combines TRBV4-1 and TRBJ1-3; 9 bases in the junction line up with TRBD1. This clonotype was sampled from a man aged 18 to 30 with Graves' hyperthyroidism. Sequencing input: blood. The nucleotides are TGCGCCAGCAGCCTGCGACAGGGGGTAGGAAACACCATATATTTT. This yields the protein CASSLRQGVGNTIYF.